One sample yielded the 27 T cell receptor beta chains listed below, sequenced in a study of radiotherapy plus CTLA-4 blockade in lung cancer. TCRdb keeps only in-frame clones here, not all; method: immunoSEQ multiplex PCR. The sample holds about 62,000 clones, 60% to 80% seen once. This specimen was peripheral blood, taken from a patient treated with radiotherapy plus ipilimumab. These receptors came from a human donor with non-small cell lung cancer who had a complete response to radiotherapy plus ipilimumab.

The chain links TRBV5-1 to TRBJ2-7; no firm D call. The CDR3 spans 16 residues. V was clipped by 0 bases and J by 1 base, with 14 bases between them. CDR1 SGHRS and CDR2 YFSETQ come from the germline V gene. In nucleotides, the CDR3 is TGCGCCAGCAGCTTGGTGTCCTCCCCCGGGTCCTACGAGCAGTACTTC. It yields the protein CASSLVSSPGSYEQYF.

This clone has a handful of counts. CDR3 protein: CASSSQGVGTEAFF. DNA of the CDR3: TGTGCCAGCAGTTCTCAGGGGGTGGGCACTGAAGCTTTCTTT. The J gene is TRBJ1-1, the V gene TRBV6-5; 7 nucleotides match TRBD1. The germline CDR1 and CDR2 sequences are MNHEY and SVGAGI. CDR3 length: 14 amino acids. J gave up 4 bases and V 4 bases, and 6 bases lay outside the gene matches.

This rearrangement joins TRBV7-9 to TRBJ1-3; tentative D call: TRBD1 (6 bases). CDR1 is SEHNR, CDR2 FQNEAQ, per germline (reference sequence). There are 17 residues in the CDR3. Between the trimmed V and J ends, which lost 0 bases and 2 bases, there was a span of 14 bases. CDR3 sequence reads: CASSLATGTSTGNTIYF. The DNA for the CDR3 is TGTGCCAGCAGCTTAGCGACAGGTACATCTACTGGAAACACCATATATTTT.

The gene calls are TRBV11-2 and TRBJ2-1, with TRBD1 matching 7 bases. The CDR3 contains 13 residues. V was pared by 5 bases and J by 8 bases, with 6 bases of the junction left unmatched. Looked up from germline, CDR1 is SGHAT and CDR2 is FQNNGV. As DNA, the CDR3 is TGTGCCAGCAGCATGACAGGGTATCATGAGCAGTTCTTC. Amino acids: CASSMTGYHEQFF.

This clone was observed a handful of times. The J gene is TRBJ2-7, the V gene TRBV5-4, with D unclear. CDR3 length: 16 residues. V was shortened by 3 bases and J by 0 bases, with 16 bases between the two germline ends. Germline loops: CDR1 SGHNT, CDR2 YYREEE (reference sequence). The chain's CDR3 is CASSWSPRSSSYEQYF. CDR3 in DNA: TGTGCCAGCAGCTGGTCCCCCAGGTCGAGCTCCTACGAGCAGTACTTC.

J is TRBJ1-5 and V is TRBV29-1; TRBD1 aligns across 7 bases. Losses at the gene ends were 5 bases for V and 4 bases for J; bases not matched to a gene: 8. The CDR3 contains 14 residues. Germline V lookup: CDR1 SQVTM, CDR2 ANQGSEA. CDR3 DNA: TGCAGCGTTTCATACAGGGGTCCTAATCAGCCCCAGCATTTT. It is translated as CSVSYRGPNQPQHF.

The chain is built from TRBV10-3 and TRBJ2-7; 15 nucleotides match TRBD2. The CDR3 extends over 21 amino acids. Germline assignment: CDR1 ENHRY and CDR2 SYGVKD. V lost 1 base and J lost 0; bases outside the gene matches: 13. This CDR3 reads CAISEYTTGLAGGRFSYEQYF. CDR3 DNA: TGTGCCATCAGTGAGTACACTACGGGACTAGCGGGAGGTCGCTTCTCCTACGAGCAGTACTTC.

This chain joins TRBV18 and TRBJ1-1, with D possibly TRBD1 on 5 matching bases. Germline V CDR1 and CDR2: KGHSH, LQKENI. The CDR3 runs to 15 residues. Deletions cut 3 bases from V and 4 bases from J, with 15 bases between. Here the CDR3 reads CASSPLEGMGTEAFF. In nucleotides, the CDR3 is TGTGCCAGCTCACCGCTGGAGGGGATGGGCACTGAAGCTTTCTTT.

This clone appeared a few times. The rearrangement joins TRBV6-1 to TRBJ2-5; TRBD2 agrees at 7 bases. The V segment lost 3 bases and the J segment 7 bases; nucleotides outside the gene matches: 11. CDR1 and CDR2 from the germline V gene are MNHNS and SASEGT. The CDR3 runs to 15 residues. CDR3 nucleotide sequence: TGTGCCAGCAGTGATGCGGGGGACGGTAAATGGACCCAGTACTTC. It translates to CASSDAGDGKWTQYF.

The chain recombines TRBV4-3 with TRBJ2-6; 9 bases fit TRBD1. Germline loops: CDR1 LGHNA, CDR2 YSLEER. Trimming cost V 1 base and J 1 base; bases outside gene matches: 14. CDR3 length equals 21 residues. Here the CDR3 reads CASSQVLAFGQGRSGANVLTF. CDR3 bases: TGCGCCAGCAGCCAAGTTTTGGCGTTTGGACAGGGGAGGTCTGGGGCCAACGTCCTGACTTTC.

This chain joins TRBV28 and TRBJ1-4, with 7 bases identical to TRBD1. The CDR3 runs 15 residues. The ends lost 2 bases at V and 5 bases at J; junction bases unmatched: 5. In germline, CDR1 is MDHEN, CDR2 SYDVKM. The CDR3 nucleotides read TGTGCCAGCAGTTTAGGACAGGCTGGAAATGAAAAACTGTTTTTT. This gives the protein CASSLGQAGNEKLFF.

This clone came up a few times. This chain uses TRBV27 with TRBJ1-2, with D maybe TRBD1 (6 bases). Germline V gene sequence: CDR1 MNHEY, CDR2 SMNVEV (reference sequence). The CDR3 extends over 13 amino acids. V lost 6 bases and J lost 2, with 10 bases in between. The CDR3 DNA follows: TGTGCCAGCAGATCCACAGGGAACTATGGCTACACCTTC. The encoded protein is CASRSTGNYGYTF.

This clone has more than one count but fewer than ten. This chain links TRBV28 with TRBJ2-1; tentatively, D is TRBD1 (6 bases). Trimming removed 6 bases at V and 6 bases at J, with 18 bases between. The CDR3 extends over 15 amino acids. Per the germline V gene, CDR1 is MDHEN and CDR2 is SYDVKM. CDR3 nucleotides: TGTGCCAGCAGGGGACAACTTACTAGTTTCAATGAGCAGTTCTTC. It codes for CASRGQLTSFNEQFF.

This clone was detected only a few times. This chain connects TRBV6-6 to TRBJ1-1; no reliable D call. CDR3 length: 14 amino acids. The V gene lost 3 bases and the J gene lost 5 bases, with 13 bases spanning the gap. Germline V lookup: CDR1 MNHNY, CDR2 SVGAGI (reference sequence). CDR3 in amino acids: CASSYAATGTEAFF. The CDR3 DNA reads as TGTGCCAGCAGTTATGCGGCGACGGGGACTGAAGCTTTCTTT.

This sequence joins TRBV30 and TRBJ1-4; the D is unclear. Germline values: CDR1 GTSNPN, CDR2 SVGIG (reference sequence). This CDR3 has 13 residues. Trimming pared 0 bases from V and 10 bases from J, leaving 12 bases between. The CDR3 region is CAWSVQAARKLFF. In nucleotides, the CDR3 is TGTGCCTGGAGTGTTCAGGCCGCCCGAAAACTGTTTTTT.

This clone was seen more than once but under ten times. The CDR3 loop reads CASSLGDGRNYGYTF. CDR3 nucleotide sequence: TGTGCCAGCAGCTTAGGAGATGGGAGGAACTATGGCTACACCTTC. The rearrangement links TRBV7-9 to TRBJ1-2; D unclear. CDR3 length equals 15 residues. Germline V gives CDR1 SEHNR, CDR2 FQNEAQ (reference sequence). Trimming took off 1 base at V and 2 bases at J, with 11 bases between the two ends.

This clone turned up a few times. The chain employs TRBV2 and TRBJ1-5, with TRBD1 as a possible D gene (5 bases). The germline V and J ends were trimmed by 5 bases and 1 base, with 12 bases remaining between them. CDR1 SNHLY and CDR2 FYNNEI come from the germline V gene. The CDR3 loop spans 15 amino acids. CDR3 bases: TGTGCCAGCAGTCAGGACACGAGGAGCAATCAGCCCCAGCATTTT. This sequence encodes CASSQDTRSNQPQHF.

This clone was picked up one time. This sequence joins TRBV10-3 and TRBJ2-3, with D possibly TRBD1 on 5 matching bases. Between the trimmed V and J ends, which lost 6 bases and 2 bases, there was a span of 12 bases. Per germline, CDR1 ENHRY and CDR2 SYGVKD. This CDR3 is 14 amino acids long. CDR3: CAISPTGPTDTQYF. CDR3 nucleotide sequence: TGTGCCATCAGCCCCACAGGTCCCACAGATACGCAGTATTTT.

Only one count was recorded for this clone. V is TRBV2 and J is TRBJ2-3; D is perhaps TRBD2 (6 bases). The length of the CDR3 is 14 residues. CDR1 is SNHLY, CDR2 FYNNEI, per germline. V lost 6 bases to trimming and J lost 2 bases, with 12 bases between them. The CDR3 reads CASRLGSVTDTQYF. DNA for the CDR3: TGTGCCAGCAGACTCGGGAGTGTCACAGATACGCAGTATTTT.

The V gene is TRBV28, the J gene TRBJ1-5; 12 bases map to TRBD1. V lost 2 bases to trimming and J lost 5 bases; unmatched junction nucleotides: 1. The CDR3 covers 15 residues. CDR1 is MDHEN, CDR2 SYDVKM, per germline. Here the CDR3 DNA reads TGTGCCAGCAGTTTAGGGGACAGGGGGCATCAGCCCCAGCATTTT. Amino acids: CASSLGDRGHQPQHF. Using reference TRBV28 and TRBJ1-5 for the parts outside the CDR3, the full variable domain is DVKVTQSSRYLVKRTGEKVFLECVQDMDHENMFWYRQDPGLGLRLIYFSYDVKMKEKGDIPEGYSVSREKKERFSLILESASTNQTSMYLCASSLGDRGHQPQHFGDGTRLSIL.

The V gene is TRBV11-2, the J gene TRBJ2-5; TRBD1 matches 8 bases. The V gene end was trimmed by 5 bases and the J gene end by 6 bases; junction bases not matched to a gene: 8. This CDR3 comprises 14 residues. Germline V CDR1 and CDR2: SGHAT, FQNNGV. The CDR3: CASSQTGQGKTQYF. The CDR3 DNA reads as TGTGCCAGCAGCCAAACTGGACAGGGAAAGACCCAGTACTTC.

The genes are TRBV7-9 and TRBJ2-5, with 12 nucleotides matching TRBD2. Germline CDR1 reads SEHNR; CDR2 reads FQNEAQ (reference sequence). V lost 5 bases to trimming and J lost 2 bases; unmatched junction nucleotides: 9. The CDR3 consists of 17 residues. CDR3 DNA: TGTGCCAGCAGCGTCGGGACTAGCGGGTCACTACAAGAGACCCAGTACTTC. Its protein product is CASSVGTSGSLQETQYF.

The chain links TRBV6-1 to TRBJ2-3; TRBD1 is a possible D gene (5 bases). The V and J ends lost 5 bases and 0 bases respectively, with 12 bases between them. The CDR3 totals 15 residues. Germline-derived CDR1 and CDR2 are MNHNS and SASEGT. The DNA for the CDR3 is TGTGCCAGCAGTCTAGACAGCACTAGCACAGATACGCAGTATTTT. Translation: CASSLDSTSTDTQYF.

The chain carries TRBV7-9 and TRBJ1-2; unclear D gene. Per germline, CDR1 SEHNR and CDR2 FQNEAQ (reference sequence). Trimming took off 4 bases at V and 6 bases at J, with 18 bases between the two ends. There are 15 residues in the CDR3. The chain's CDR3 is CASSSRRVTIHGYTF. In nucleotides, the CDR3 is TGTGCCAGCAGCTCCCGACGAGTTACTATACATGGCTACACCTTC.

In its sample, this clone was seen once. The chain recombines TRBV11-2 with TRBJ1-1, with D maybe TRBD1 (5 bases). The CDR3 totals 15 residues. The V end lost 5 bases, the J end lost 0 bases, and 13 bases lay between the germline ends. Germline lookup yields CDR1 SGHAT and CDR2 FQNNGV. CDR3 bases: TGTGCCAGCAGCCACGGGGGTTCCATGAACACTGAAGCTTTCTTT. Its translation is CASSHGGSMNTEAFF.

The CDR3 protein is CASSQGDGQGANIQYF. CDR3 bases: TGTGCCAGCAGCCAAGGTGACGGACAGGGGGCGAACATTCAGTACTTC. V is TRBV4-2 and J is TRBJ2-4; TRBD1 matches at 11 bases. The junction had 6 bases not matched to a gene; V was cut back by 1 base and J by 7 bases. This CDR3 spans 16 amino acids. Germline assignment: CDR1 LGHNA and CDR2 YNFKEQ.

J is TRBJ2-7 and V is TRBV10-1, with 9 nucleotides matching TRBD1. This CDR3 has 14 amino acids. Germline V gene sequence: CDR1 WNHNN, CDR2 SYGVQD (reference sequence). Germline trimming cut 4 bases from V and 2 bases from J; bases unmatched to any gene: 3. This CDR3 reads CASSVGQGPYEQYF. The CDR3 DNA reads as TGCGCCAGCAGTGTGGGACAGGGTCCCTACGAGCAGTACTTC.